Presented here are 14 T cell receptor beta chains from one specimen sequenced in a study of T-cell memory formation after mild COVID-19. TCRdb used MiXCR to reprocess the 5' RACE reads, holding one entry per CDR3 protein. The sample holds under 400,000 distinct CDR3 sequences, more than 20% seen once. The sample consisted of PBMCs or a T cell subset sorted from them (not recorded which). All receptors derive from an adult woman who had mild COVID-19 (a few samples of this study predate the infection). Cell type and time point are not known.

The chain is built from TRBV5-1 and TRBJ1-1; possibly TRBD1 for D (5 bases). Germline V gene sequence: CDR1 SGHRS, CDR2 YFSETQ. The V end was cut by 1 base, the J end by 1 base, with 17 bases between. This CDR3 region has 17 residues. The CDR3 bases are TGCGCCAGCAGCTTGTCGTCCAGGGCAGGGCGGAACACTGAAGCTTTCTTT. Its translation is CASSLSSRAGRNTEAFF.

The chain links TRBV24-1 to TRBJ2-3; a weak D match, TRBD1 (5 bases). V lost 4 bases and J lost 3, with 16 bases in between. Germline V CDR1 and CDR2: KGHDR, SFDVKD. The CDR3 totals 16 residues. CDR3: CATSDGGRADTDTQYF. The CDR3 DNA is TGTGCCACCAGTGACGGCGGCAGGGCTGATACAGATACGCAGTATTTT.

The V call is TRBV7-8, the J call TRBJ2-7; possible D gene TRBD1, 7 bases. V was trimmed by 3 bases and J by 2 bases, leaving 14 bases between them. The CDR3 extends over 15 amino acids. The V gene's germline CDR1 is SGHVS and CDR2 FQNEAQ. The CDR3 DNA reads as TGTGCCAGCAGCTTTGGCGGGACAGCAGCCTACGAGCAGTACTTC. Translating it yields CASSFGGTAAYEQYF.

In this sample, this clonotype turned up a few times. The chain couples TRBV6-6 to TRBJ2-7; D possibly corresponds to TRBD1 (5 bases). V lost 0 bases, J lost 2 bases, and 8 bases lay in between. CDR1 is MNHNY and CDR2 is SVGAGI in the germline V gene (reference sequence). The CDR3 spans 14 residues. CDR3 in amino acids: CASSYSGRAYEQYF. As DNA, the CDR3 is TGTGCCAGCAGTTACTCTGGCAGGGCCTACGAGCAGTACTTC.

Only a few counts were recorded for this clonotype. CDR3 bases: TGTGCCAGCAGCCAGGGGACGGGGGTTAGTGAAAAACTGTTTTTT. Protein product: CASSQGTGVSEKLFF. V usage is TRBV14 and J usage is TRBJ1-4; possibly TRBD1 for D (5 bases). V shed 3 bases and J shed 7 bases, with 15 bases lying between them. The germline V gene has CDR1 SGHDN and CDR2 FVKESK. CDR3 size: 15 residues.

The J gene is TRBJ2-1, the V gene TRBV6-5, with unresolved D. The CDR3 sequence is 11 residues long. Trimming removed 8 bases from V and 6 bases from J, with 8 bases in between. The V gene's germline CDR1 is MNHEY and CDR2 SVGAGI. CDR3 bases: TGTGCCAGCTGCCGCGGCAATGAGCAGTTCTTC. Translating gives CASCRGNEQFF.

Concerning this clonotype: One junction end disagrees with the germline gene, perhaps due to a read error. The rearrangement joins TRBV7-7 to TRBJ2-5; 10 bases are shared with TRBD2. Germline V gives CDR1 SSHAT, CDR2 FNYEAQ (reference sequence). CDR3 size: 15 residues. CDR3 in DNA: TGTGCTAGCAGCTTTGGCCTAGCGGGAGTAGAGACCCAGTACTTC. Translated, it gives CASSFGLAGVETQYF. Looking up the rest from reference TRBV7-7 and TRBJ2-5 gives the full variable domain: GAGVSQSPRYKVTKRGQDVTLRCDPISSHATLYWYQQALGQGPEFLTYFNYEAQPDKSGLPSDRFSAERPEGSISTLTIQRTEQRDSAMYRCASSFGLAGVETQYFGPGTRLLVL.

The rearrangement joins TRBV23-1 to TRBJ2-3; 10 bases line up with TRBD1. TRBV23-1 is placed among ORFs of uncertain function. This CDR3 is built from 18 residues. The V and J ends lost 1 base and 2 bases, in that order; junction bases with no gene match: 9. As DNA, the CDR3 is TGCGCCAGCAGTCAATTTGACTTGGACAGGGGGTTCACAGATACGCAGTATTTT. It encodes CASSQFDLDRGFTDTQYF.

The CDR3, as DNA: TGCGCCAGCAGCTCCACCGGGACGAGAGATACTGAAGCTTTCTTT. Translated, it gives CASSSTGTRDTEAFF. V is TRBV5-1 and J is TRBJ1-1; possibly TRBD1 for D (5 bases). In germline, CDR1 is SGHRS, CDR2 YFSETQ. Trimming took 3 bases from V and 5 from J, leaving 17 bases between them. This CDR3 is 15 amino acids long.

The chain employs TRBV28 and TRBJ2-7; 7 positions match TRBD1. The CDR3 totals 15 residues. Germline trimming cut 6 bases from V and 3 bases from J; bases unmatched to any gene: 11. Germline CDR1 is MDHEN and CDR2 is SYDVKM. The CDR3 coding sequence is TGTGCCAGCAGCCTACTGAGGGACAGCTTCTACGAGCAGTACTTC. It translates to CASSLLRDSFYEQYF.

This clonotype showed up just a few times. This chain connects TRBV18 to TRBJ1-4; D not resolved. The CDR3 is 15 residues long. The V gene's germline CDR1 is KGHSH and CDR2 LQKENI. The ends were cut back, 7 bases at V and 0 bases at J, with 12 bases in the middle. The CDR3 here is CASLASNATNEKLFF. The CDR3, as DNA: TGTGCCAGCTTAGCTTCCAATGCAACTAATGAAAAACTGTTTTTT.

This chain uses TRBV7-9 with TRBJ1-3, with 9 bases lining up with TRBD1. The CDR3 spans 18 residues. Germline V gene sequence: CDR1 SEHNR, CDR2 FQNEAQ (reference sequence). J was trimmed by 0 bases and V by 0 bases; bases with no gene match: 6. The CDR3 spells CASSLAQGTGTSGNTIYF. In nucleotides, the CDR3 is TGTGCCAGCAGCTTAGCGCAGGGGACAGGGACCTCTGGAAACACCATATATTTT.

The V call is TRBV3-1, the J call TRBJ1-2, with a weak D call TRBD1 (5 bases). V lost 8 bases to trimming and J lost 2 bases, with 12 bases between them. The CDR3 runs 13 residues. CDR1 and CDR2 (germline): LGHDT, YNNKEL (reference sequence). CDR3 in amino acids: CASGGRANYGYTF. The CDR3 DNA sequence: TGTGCCAGCGGTGGCAGGGCCAACTATGGCTACACCTTC.

This chain uses TRBV24-1 with TRBJ2-1, with D perhaps TRBD1 or TRBD2 (6 bases each). Germline loops: CDR1 KGHDR, CDR2 SFDVKD. V lost 4 bases to trimming and J lost 0 bases, with 12 bases between them. This CDR3 spans 16 amino acids. The CDR3 nucleotides are TGTGCCACCAGTGACACGAAGGGGGGCTCCTACAATGAGCAGTTCTTC. Translation gives CATSDTKGGSYNEQFF.